The rows below give T cell receptor beta chains drawn from one sample of a study of beta chain features in type 1 diabetes. Assay: immunoSEQ multiplex PCR; the TCRdb copy retains only in-frame clones and omits some. The sample records about 650,000 clones, about an eighth being singletons. The sequencing sample was made of naive CD4+ T cells from blood. The receptor set was obtained from a man aged 25 to 40 with type 1 diabetes. CDR3s include the opening cysteine and the closing phenylalanine or tryptophan. Fields, in order: CDR3 length, D gene, V gene, clone size, J gene, CDR3 DNA, CDR3 protein. The D gene is left open where the match is weak. Only some rows state a clone size, as once, few, many or a class for expanded clones.

>17|TRBD2|TRBV15|few|TRBJ2-1
TGTGCCACCAGCAGAGAGTGGCGGGGGGCTCTGGGGAATGAGCAGTTCTTC
CATSREWRGALGNEQFF
>16|-|TRBV5-4|few|TRBJ2-3
TGTGCCAGCAGCTTGGCCGCCGGGGGTAGCACAGATACGCAGTATTTT
CASSLAAGGSTDTQYF
>13|-|TRBV4-2|-|TRBJ2-1
TGTGCCAGCAGCCAGGGGCGACGGAATGAGCAGTTCTTC
CASSQGRRNEQFF
>13|-|TRBV11-2|-|TRBJ1-5
TGTGCCAGCAGCTTAGGGACGGATCAGCCCCAGCATTTT
CASSLGTDQPQHF
>14|-|TRBV7-2|few|TRBJ1-6
TGTGCCAGCAGCACTAGGGACAACAACTCACCCCTCCACTTT
CASSTRDNNSPLHF
>14|-|TRBV7-9|few|TRBJ1-1
TGTGCCAGCAGCCCCCAAGGCGTTGACACTGAAGCTTTCTTT
CASSPQGVDTEAFF
>16|TRBD1|TRBV5-1|few|TRBJ1-5
TGCGCCAGCAGCCCTACAGGGGGAATAGGCAATCAGCCCCAGCATTTT
CASSPTGGIGNQPQHF
>14|TRBD1|TRBV7-9|-|TRBJ2-7
TGTGCCAGCAGCTTCCGGACAGGGGGCGGGGAGCAGTACTTC
CASSFRTGGGEQYF
>13|-|TRBV7-9|few|TRBJ2-5
TGTGCCAGCAGCACGGATCCTCAAGAGACCCAGTACTTC
CASSTDPQETQYF
>15|TRBD2|TRBV5-6|-|TRBJ2-5
TGTGCCAGCAGCCCAGGGACTAGCGCCCAAGAGACCCAGTACTTC
CASSPGTSAQETQYF
>15|TRBD1|TRBV7-9|-|TRBJ1-4
TGTGCCAGCAGCCAAGGACAGGGCCAGGATGAAAAACTGTTTTTT
CASSQGQGQDEKLFF
>15|-|TRBV7-6|few|TRBJ2-1
TGTGCCAGCAGCCTAATCGCGGCTACTTACAATGAGCAGTTCTTC
CASSLIAATYNEQFF
>16|-|TRBV18|-|TRBJ2-2
TGTGCCAGCTCACCAGCGGCAGGGAGGAACACCGGGGAGCTGTTTTTT
CASSPAAGRNTGELFF
>15|-|TRBV13|few|TRBJ1-2
TGTGCCAGCAGCTCTCCAGGGGCTTTGGGCTATGGCTACACCTTC
CASSSPGALGYGYTF
>14|TRBD1|TRBV13|-|TRBJ2-5
TGTGCCAGCAGCCTAGGGACAGGGGGAGAGACCCAGTACTTC
CASSLGTGGETQYF
>14|-|TRBV9|few|TRBJ1-5
TGTGCCAGCAGCGTAGGATGGGGGTATCAGCCCCAGCATTTT
CASSVGWGYQPQHF
>16|TRBD1|TRBV6-6|few|TRBJ1-1
TGTGCCAGCAGTTACTCGACAGGGGTTGGGAACACTGAAGCTTTCTTT
CASSYSTGVGNTEAFF
>15|-|TRBV30|-|TRBJ1-6
TGTGCCTGGAGGCCGCCAGCGGCGGGCTCGGTCACCCTCCACTTT
CAWRPPAAGSVTLHF
>18|TRBD2|TRBV7-9|few|TRBJ2-3
TGTGCCAGCAGCTTATCCCCGGGTGGAGCGGGGGCGACAGATACGCAGTATTTT
CASSLSPGGAGATDTQYF